This T cell receptor (beta chain) was sequenced during a study of T-cell reconstitution after alpha-beta-depleted transplantation in children. This clonotype was counted many times. Unique molecular identifiers were incorporated during preparation of the TCRbeta library. One entry per CDR3 protein results from TCRdb running MiXCR on the PCR reads. The table includes about 640,000 distinct CDR3 sequences, over 15% detected once. Germline V lookup: CDR1 DFQATT, CDR2 SNEGSKA (reference sequence). The V end was cut by 1 base, the J end by 2 bases, with 17 bases between. CDR3 size: 16 residues. J is TRBJ1-2 and V is TRBV20-1, with D possibly being TRBD1 (5 bases). The source was PBMCs from the stem cell graft donor, collected from the stem cell graft. This TCR came from a human donor who donated a stem cell graft to a child with acute myeloid leukemia. In DNA, the CDR3 is TGCAGTGCTAGAGTTCAGGCCGGGGGGTCGAACTATGGCTACACCTTC. This gives the protein CSARVQAGGSNYGYTF.